The TCR beta chain under discussion was sequenced for a study of blood T cell repertoires in COVID-19. This CDR3 is 14 amino acids long. The germline V and J ends were trimmed by 4 bases and 5 bases, with 15 bases remaining between them. Germline-derived CDR1 and CDR2 are GTSNPN and SVGIG (reference sequence). Seattle enrolled patients during active infection and tracked them longitudinally. Under the authors' procedure: Estimation of nucleated cell counts relied on the amplification of reference gene primers. The assay was immunoSEQ multiplex PCR, and TCRdb's table has in-frame clones only and misses some. Clone size and V and J calls were adopted from that table, with D and trimming inferred from the DNA. The sample gives around 290,000 clones, approximately 90% of which show up once; around 2.2% is in the top ten.

The chain has TRBV30 and TRBJ1-5; D may be TRBD1 (5 bases). The sequence came from a woman aged 30 to 39 with COVID-19, enrolled during active disease. Sequencing was performed on peripheral blood. The CDR3 sequence is CAWTRTGSHQPQHF. CDR3 nucleotide sequence: TGTGCCTGGACCAGAACAGGCTCACATCAGCCCCAGCATTTT. Full variable domain (outside the CDR3, taken from reference TRBV30 and TRBJ1-5): SQTIHQWPATLVQPVGSPLSLECTVEGTSNPNLYWYRQAAGRGLQLLFYSVGIGQISSEVPQNLSASRPQDRQFILSSKKLLLSDSGFYLCAWTRTGSHQPQHFGDGTRLSIL.